Each of the 9 T cell receptor beta chains below was sequenced from the same sample in a study of shared clonotypes between healthy human individuals. Using immunoSEQ multiplex PCR, the repertoire was profiled, and TCRdb retains in-frame clones only, with some absent. This table holds approximately 940,000 clones, approximately 80% found once. The sequenced sample consisted of memory CD4+ T cells sorted from blood. Sample subset: CD45RA-negative fraction. The receptor set was obtained from a man in his late teens or twenties in good health.

This clone showed up just a few times. The genes are TRBV4-3 and TRBJ2-2; D unclear. Germline CDR1 LGHNA, CDR2 YSLEER. CDR3 length equals 13 residues. V was clipped by 0 bases and J by 7 bases, with 6 bases between them. CDR3 region: CASSQDSFGELFF. CDR3 DNA sequence: TGCGCCAGCAGCCAAGACTCGTTCGGGGAGCTGTTTTTT.

This rearrangement joins TRBV4-1 to TRBJ1-1; D remains unclear. Germline V CDR1 and CDR2: MGHRA, YSYEKL. V was trimmed by 0 bases and J by 8 bases, leaving 7 bases between them. The CDR3 is 12 residues long. CDR3 in amino acids: CASSQDSREAFF. CDR3 DNA sequence: TGCGCCAGCAGCCAAGATTCGAGAGAAGCTTTCTTT.

This sequence joins TRBV2 and TRBJ1-5; 7 bases line up with TRBD1. This CDR3 has 15 amino acids. The germline V gene encodes CDR1 SNHLY and CDR2 FYNNEI. The ends lost 3 bases at V and 6 bases at J; junction bases unmatched: 8. The DNA for the CDR3 is TGTGCCAGCAGTGATCCCGGGACAGACCTTCAGCCCCAGCATTTT. It encodes CASSDPGTDLQPQHF.

This chain joins TRBV5-1 and TRBJ1-1; a weak D match, TRBD1 (6 bases). The CDR3 is 14 residues long. V was trimmed by 1 base and J by 6 bases, leaving 13 bases between them. Germline V gene sequence: CDR1 SGHRS, CDR2 YFSETQ. The DNA of the CDR3 is TGCGCCAGCAGCTTGACAGGGAACCGCGCTGAAGCTTTCTTT. Its protein product is CASSLTGNRAEAFF.

The chain couples TRBV7-2 to TRBJ1-3, with D maybe TRBD1 (5 bases). Trimming pared 2 bases from V and 0 bases from J, leaving 11 bases between. The CDR3 extends over 16 amino acids. Germline CDR1 is SGHTA and CDR2 is FQGNSA. This CDR3 is CASSLTGANSGNTIYF. The CDR3 nucleotides are TGTGCCAGCAGCTTAACTGGGGCCAACTCTGGAAACACCATATATTTT.

The chain recombines TRBV6-6 with TRBJ2-7; a possible D gene is TRBD2 (5 bases). In germline, CDR1 is MNHNY, CDR2 SVGAGI (reference sequence). This CDR3 contains 14 residues. The V and J ends lost 6 bases and 2 bases respectively, with 14 bases between them. The CDR3 spells CASSPSWRAYEQYF. As DNA, the CDR3 is TGTGCCAGCAGCCCTAGCTGGAGAGCCTACGAGCAGTACTTC.

The chain couples TRBV18 to TRBJ2-7, with 7 bases identical to TRBD1. Germline-derived CDR1 and CDR2 are KGHSH and LQKENI. CDR3 length equals 14 residues. The junction had 3 bases not matched to a gene; V was cut back by 3 bases and J by 1 base. The CDR3 protein is CASSPGQRSYEQYF. CDR3 DNA: TGTGCCAGCTCACCGGGACAGCGTTCCTACGAGCAGTACTTC.

This clone came up many times. The V and J genes are TRBV11-3 and TRBJ2-1; 9 positions match TRBD1. The CDR3 runs to 15 residues. Per the germline V gene, CDR1 is SGHNT and CDR2 is YENEEA. The trim removed 5 bases at V and 4 bases at J, leaving 6 bases unmatched. The CDR3 DNA follows: TGTGCCAGCAGCCCCGGGACAGGGACTTACAATGAGCAGTTCTTC. This codes for CASSPGTGTYNEQFF.

The J gene is TRBJ2-7, the V gene TRBV6-1, with 11 bases that match TRBD2. The CDR3 contains 14 residues. Trimming removed 4 bases from V and 7 bases from J; junction bases left unmatched: 6. Germline CDR1 reads MNHNS; CDR2 reads SASEGT. As DNA, the CDR3 is TGTGCCAGCAGTGTACTAGCGGGGGCATGGGAGCAGTACTTC. The encoded protein is CASSVLAGAWEQYF.